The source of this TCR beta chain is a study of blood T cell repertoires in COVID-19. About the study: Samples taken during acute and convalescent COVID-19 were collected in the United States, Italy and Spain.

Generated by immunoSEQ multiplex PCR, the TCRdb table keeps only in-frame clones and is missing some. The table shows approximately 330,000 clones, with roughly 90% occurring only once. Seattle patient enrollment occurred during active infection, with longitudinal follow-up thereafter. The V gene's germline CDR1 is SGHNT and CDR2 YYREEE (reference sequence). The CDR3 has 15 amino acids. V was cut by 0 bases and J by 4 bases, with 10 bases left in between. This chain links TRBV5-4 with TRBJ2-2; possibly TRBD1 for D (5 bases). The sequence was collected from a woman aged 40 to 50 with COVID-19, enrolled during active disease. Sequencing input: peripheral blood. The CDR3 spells CASSLEGVVTGELFF. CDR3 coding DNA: TGTGCCAGCAGCTTGGAAGGGGTAGTCACCGGGGAGCTGTTTTTT.